These 17 T cell receptor beta chains were all obtained from the same sample, sequenced in a study of shared clonotypes between healthy human individuals. Only in-frame clones appear in the TCRdb table, and some are missing; sequencing was by immunoSEQ multiplex PCR. This sample yields over 1.4 million clones, of which 95% to 97% are seen a single time; roughly 1.2% belongs to the top ten. The specimen sequenced was naive CD4+ T cells sorted from blood. This sample's subset: CD45RA+ positively selected. The receptors originated from a young man in good health.

A word on this clone: Other DNA sequences in this sample translate to the same CDR3. The chain employs TRBV18 and TRBJ1-5, with 7 bases that match TRBD1. This CDR3 has 13 residues. Germline CDR1 reads KGHSH; CDR2 reads LQKENI. V was pared by 3 bases and J by 5 bases, with 1 base of the junction left unmatched. The CDR3 nucleotides are TGTGCCAGCTCACCCGACAGGGATCAGCCCCAGCATTTT. Translated, it gives CASSPDRDQPQHF.

This clone was seen just once. V usage is TRBV10-3 and J usage is TRBJ2-1; D not resolved. With 4 bases removed from V and 2 bases from J, the gap between germline ends came to 6 bases. Germline V gene sequence: CDR1 ENHRY, CDR2 SYGVKD. This CDR3 region has 13 residues. The CDR3 DNA reads as TGTGCCATCAGTGTCTCCCCCTACAATGAGCAGTTCTTC. It is translated as CAISVSPYNEQFF.

The V call is TRBV5-1, the J call TRBJ1-1, with D possibly matching TRBD1 (5 bases). The CDR3 loop spans 13 amino acids. V lost 4 bases to trimming and J lost 8 bases, with 15 bases between them. Looked up from germline, CDR1 is SGHRS and CDR2 is YFSETQ. The CDR3 sequence: CASSLTPGGEAFF. The DNA of the CDR3 is TGCGCCAGCAGCCTAACACCCGGGGGGGAAGCTTTCTTT.

The chain recombines TRBV19 with TRBJ1-5; 8 bases are a match to TRBD1. The CDR3 is made up of 13 amino acids. Unmatched junction bases numbered 7, after V lost 6 bases and J lost 9 bases. Germline V gene lookup returns CDR1 LNHDA and CDR2 SQIVND (reference sequence). This CDR3 is CASSGQGGLPQHF. CDR3 coding DNA: TGTGCCAGTAGCGGACAGGGTGGTTTGCCCCAGCATTTT.

This chain connects TRBV5-4 to TRBJ2-7, with D perhaps given as TRBD1 or TRBD2 (5 bases each). This CDR3 has 15 amino acids. CDR1 is SGHNT and CDR2 is YYREEE in the germline V gene (reference sequence). V shed 4 bases and J shed 2 bases, with 16 bases lying between them. The chain's CDR3 is CASSLPGTGPYEQYF. CDR3 nucleotide sequence: TGTGCCAGCAGCCTTCCCGGGACGGGTCCCTACGAGCAGTACTTC. Based on the CDR3 plus reference TRBV5-4 and TRBJ2-7, the full variable domain is ETGVTQSPTHLIKTRGQQVTLRCSSQSGHNTVSWYQQALGQGPQFIFQYYREEENGRGNFPPRFSGLQFPNYSSELNVNALELDDSALYLCASSLPGTGPYEQYFGPGTRLTVT.

The chain combines TRBV5-1 with TRBJ2-1, with unresolved D. The CDR3 length is 14 residues. Germline CDR1 is SGHRS and CDR2 is YFSETQ. With 0 bases removed from V and 5 bases from J, the gap between germline ends came to 9 bases. This CDR3 reads CASSLGGQHNEQFF. In DNA, the CDR3 is TGCGCCAGCAGCTTGGGTGGTCAGCACAATGAGCAGTTCTTC.

The chain uses TRBV29-1 and TRBJ1-2, with 10 nucleotides matching TRBD1. The CDR3 totals 18 residues. The germline gives CDR1 SQVTM, CDR2 ANQGSEA. Trimming removed 0 bases from V and 0 bases from J; junction bases left unmatched: 10. The chain's CDR3 is CSVEDQSDRGQTNYGYTF. CDR3 nucleotides: TGCAGCGTTGAAGATCAAAGCGACAGGGGGCAGACTAACTATGGCTACACCTTC.

The chain employs TRBV7-9 and TRBJ2-2, with unresolved D. Trimming stripped 9 bases from V and 2 bases from J, with 16 bases between. CDR3 length: 15 residues. Germline values: CDR1 SEHNR, CDR2 FQNEAQ (reference sequence). DNA for the CDR3: TGTGCCAGTATACATGGTAGCTTCAACACCGGGGAGCTGTTTTTT. Protein: CASIHGSFNTGELFF.

This clone has only one observation. For the CDR3, the DNA is TGTGCCAGCAGCTTGGAAACGGGGACTAATGAAAAACTGTTTTTT. It specifies CASSLETGTNEKLFF. The chain recombines TRBV5-5 with TRBJ1-4; D remains unclear. Trimming cost V 0 bases and J 2 bases, with 8 bases left between them. The CDR3 is 15 amino acids. Per germline, CDR1 SGHKS and CDR2 YYEKEE (reference sequence).

The V call is TRBV6-4, the J call TRBJ2-2; D is unresolved. The V end lost 3 bases, the J end lost 1 base, and 6 bases lay between the germline ends. The germline V gene has CDR1 MRHNA and CDR2 SNTAGT. This CDR3 is 14 amino acids long. The CDR3 protein is CASSDLLNTGELFF. For the CDR3, the DNA is TGTGCCAGCAGTGATTTGTTGAACACCGGGGAGCTGTTTTTT.

The genes are TRBV9 and TRBJ2-2, with 11 bases aligning to TRBD2. CDR1 is SGDLS, CDR2 YYNGEE, per germline. The V gene end was trimmed by 4 bases and the J gene end by 6 bases; junction bases not matched to a gene: 5. This CDR3 has 15 amino acids. The CDR3 sequence: CASSITSGSAGELFF. The CDR3 DNA follows: TGTGCCAGCAGCATTACTAGCGGGAGCGCCGGGGAGCTGTTTTTT.

This chain joins TRBV10-3 and TRBJ1-1, with unresolved D. The V end lost 6 bases, the J end lost 4 bases, and 15 bases lay between the germline ends. CDR3 length equals 14 residues. CDR1 and CDR2 from the germline V gene are ENHRY and SYGVKD. This CDR3 is CAIREDSFITEAFF. The DNA for the CDR3 is TGTGCCATCAGGGAGGACTCCTTCATCACTGAAGCTTTCTTT.

This clone was counted a single time. This chain connects TRBV2 to TRBJ2-7; 7 positions match TRBD2. The CDR3 spans 15 residues. Germline CDR1 reads SNHLY; CDR2 reads FYNNEI. V lost 4 bases and J lost 4; bases outside the gene matches: 10. The CDR3 DNA sequence: TGTGCCAGCAGTGTAATGGGAGGGAACGGGTACGAGCAGTACTTC. Translation: CASSVMGGNGYEQYF.

This rearrangement joins TRBV18 to TRBJ2-7; 9 bases are shared with TRBD1. V lost 4 bases and J lost 4; bases outside the gene matches: 5. In germline, CDR1 is KGHSH, CDR2 LQKENI. The length of the CDR3 is 14 residues. The CDR3 region is CASSRTGERYEQYF. In nucleotides, the CDR3 is TGTGCCAGCTCACGGACAGGGGAAAGGTACGAGCAGTACTTC.

The chain carries TRBV6-1 and TRBJ1-5; D is perhaps TRBD1 (5 bases). Trimming took 7 bases from V and 2 from J, leaving 12 bases between them. The CDR3 extends over 14 amino acids. CDR1 and CDR2 (germline): MNHNS, SASEGT. The CDR3 reads CASTYLGGNQPQHF. CDR3 sequence (DNA): TGTGCCAGCACCTACCTAGGGGGCAATCAGCCCCAGCATTTT.

This sequence joins TRBV2 and TRBJ1-1; 7 bases are a match to TRBD1. In germline, CDR1 is SNHLY, CDR2 FYNNEI. Losses at the gene ends were 7 bases for V and 3 bases for J; bases not matched to a gene: 5. This CDR3 is built from 13 residues. The chain's CDR3 is CASTDREYTEAFF. The CDR3 region has the DNA TGTGCCAGCACTGACAGGGAGTACACTGAAGCTTTCTTT. The full variable domain, in which reference TRBV2 and TRBJ1-1 provide the parts outside the CDR3, is EPEVTQTPSHQVTQMGQEVILRCVPISNHLYFYWYRQILGQKVEFLVSFYNNEISEKSEIFDDQFSVERPDGSNFTLKIRSTKLEDSAMYFCASTDREYTEAFFGQGTRLTVV.

The CDR3 loop is CASSLGRVIPKNIQYF. In DNA form, the CDR3 reads TGTGCCAGCAGCTTAGGCAGGGTAATACCCAAAAACATTCAGTACTTC. The gene calls are TRBV7-9 and TRBJ2-4, with D possibly being TRBD1 (5 bases). Germline CDR1 SEHNR, CDR2 FQNEAQ (reference sequence). V was cut by 1 base and J by 2 bases, with 12 bases left in between. The CDR3 has 16 residues.